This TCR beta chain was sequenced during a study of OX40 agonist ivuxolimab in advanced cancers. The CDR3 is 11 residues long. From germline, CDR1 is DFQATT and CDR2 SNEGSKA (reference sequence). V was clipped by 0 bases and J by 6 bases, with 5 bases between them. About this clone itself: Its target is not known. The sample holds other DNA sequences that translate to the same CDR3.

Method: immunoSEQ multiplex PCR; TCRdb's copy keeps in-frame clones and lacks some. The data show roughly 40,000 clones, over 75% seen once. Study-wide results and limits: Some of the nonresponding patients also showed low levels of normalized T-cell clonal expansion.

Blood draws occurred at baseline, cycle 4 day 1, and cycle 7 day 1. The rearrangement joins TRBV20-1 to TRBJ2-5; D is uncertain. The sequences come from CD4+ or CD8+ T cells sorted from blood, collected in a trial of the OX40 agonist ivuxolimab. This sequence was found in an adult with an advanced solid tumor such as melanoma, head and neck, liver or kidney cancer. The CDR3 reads CSARDLKTQYF. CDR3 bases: TGCAGTGCTAGAGATTTGAAGACCCAGTACTTC.